This T cell receptor (beta chain) appears in the sequencing data of a study of shared clonotypes between healthy human individuals (dated by TCRdb to 2019 to 2021). Regarding the complete study: The cohort comprised two women and a few men aged 18 to 49 years. Per donor, three plates each were used for CD4 naive and CD4 memory, two for CD8 naive, and one for CD8 memory. To estimate repertoire size and how much clonotype sharing occurs between individuals, the study deeply sequenced the blood TCR repertoires of about five healthy adults. Libraries were prepared and TCR repertoires were sequenced by different laboratories using diverse techniques, in order to increase sequencing depth and limit assay-specific biases. Leukapheresis yielded between about 0.85 and 9.5 billion PBMCs per donor.

TCR CDR3 regions were amplified from genomic DNA by multiplex PCR using the deep immunoSEQ assay. Extracted genomic DNA from each cell subset was spread evenly across all wells of several immunoSEQ 96-well plates, with each plate serving as a replicate. Each replicate PCR for sorted subsets received about 210 ng genomic DNA, equal to about 29,000 T cell genomes. Purified libraries were measured with a Qubit 3.0 fluorometer, size-checked on a Bioanalyzer 2100, and measured again with the KAPA Library Quantification kit. Every immunoSEQ 96-well plate was sequenced on a separate single-read 150-cycle Illumina NextSeq 550 flow cell. Under the source paper's analysis protocol: The immunoSEQ output contained only junctional sequences without quality scores, so filtering could not match that applied to full-length reads. Sequences were annotated with PyIR, a Python wrapper for IgBLAST v1.9, using IMGT germline references to assign V/J genes and CDR3. Reads with weak V/J assignments (E-value above 1e-6), missing CDR3, stop codons, out-of-frame junctions, or ambiguous translated residues were removed. A V3J clonotype was defined by an identical inferred V gene, J gene, and CDR3 amino acid sequence. Percentage overlap between repertoires was computed as shared unique clonotypes divided by the size of the smaller repertoire. Repertoire richness was assessed with RTK rarefaction, the Chao1 estimator, and Recon v2.1 estimates of unobserved clonotypes. OLGA was used to compute generation probabilities for all TCRbeta clonotypes that the gDNA method yielded from a handful of donors. This is the immuneACCESS table as TCRdb keeps it, with only in-frame sequences that have V and J called. A part of the clones is gone; compared with another copy, unresolved V genes explain less than half, and the rest is unexplained. V, J and clone size reflect that table, while D and trimming were determined from the DNA. The sample table shows about 1 million clones, and 70% to 80% are seen once. The top ten clones comprise around 1.5% of the sample.

Donors were healthy HIV-negative adults with no recently reported acute infections or vaccinations. Only Caucasian adults living in Nashville, Tennessee, USA were represented among the donors. CD4+ T cells were enriched through magnetic negative selection, after which naive cells were positively selected on CD45RA and the remaining negative fraction served as the memory subset. After blood collection by leukapheresis, PBMCs were isolated using Ficoll-Histopaque density gradient centrifugation and then cryopreserved in the vapor phase of liquid nitrogen. Analytical flow cytometry was used to check the purity and quantity of each magnetically sorted T cell population. From each sorted fraction, genomic DNA was isolated and quantified by UV absorbance on a Nanodrop 2000c. On the study overall, not on this receptor specifically: Based on pairwise subsampling, the degree of clonotype sharing among donors was expected to be affected by sequencing depth. Estimated clonotype richness was generally larger for naive than for memory subsets. Compared with non-shared clonotypes, the clonotypes found in all four sorted-subset donors had higher generation probabilities. Incomplete sequencing was indicated by rarefaction of sorted-subset datasets, despite the large sequencing depth. Because the study included a small number of donors, the genetic and exposure-history diversity represented was limited. When several donors were compared, the shared fraction of clonotypes was around 5% for naive CD4, less than 4% for naive CD8, about 2.4% for memory CD4, and about 0.36% for memory CD8. Sampling was limited to blood, and TCR repertoires in tissue likely differ from TCR repertoires in blood.

To note about this clone: Its specific antigen is unknown. No base-level quality is on record; no much larger clone is a single base apart.

V is shortened by 0 bases, J by 0 bases, and the region joining them spans 7 bases. The CDR3 runs 16 residues from the cysteine to the phenylalanine. CDR3 DNA is the only sequence kept; it has 48 bases, read in frame from the first base. Looking up the germline V gene yields CDR1 SGHRS and CDR2 YFSETQ. This chain joins TRBV5-1 to TRBJ1-6; the D segment could be TRBD1, given 6 matching bases. The sample taken for sequencing was memory CD4+ T cells sorted from blood. This specimen's cell subset or site label, interpreted: CD45RA-negative fraction. The clonotype originates from a man between 18 and 29 years old in good health. The CDR3 here reads CASSLAGASYNSPLHF. The DNA reads as follows: TGCGCCAGCAGCTTGGCGGGGGCCTCCTATAATTCACCCCTCCACTTT.